This T cell receptor beta chain derives from a study of identical twins. Overall study findings and caveats: The study found that models underestimated out-of-frame TCR alpha sharing in monozygotic twins. It was cross-sectional statistical analysis, not following the same donors, that the conclusions relied on.

In this sample, this clonotype turned up many times. What it binds is not known. Unique molecular identifiers were present on cDNA, and template switching added a universal primer site. One entry per CDR3 protein, called by TCRdb with MiXCR from the 5' RACE reads. The sample includes around 370,000 distinct CDR3 sequences, around 9.7% of them seen just once. V was shortened by 0 bases and J by 7 bases, with 18 bases between the two germline ends. This CDR3 has 16 amino acids. CDR1 is KGHSH and CDR2 is LQKENI in the germline V gene. Sequencing input: naive T cells sorted from blood. The chain carries TRBV18 and TRBJ1-1, with D maybe TRBD1 (6 bases). This TCR was sampled from a woman aged 45-65 years in good health. The CDR3 loop reads CASSPPFQGLGDEAFF. The CDR3, as DNA: TGTGCCAGCTCACCACCTTTCCAGGGGCTCGGGGATGAAGCTTTCTTT.